The clone carrying this T cell receptor (beta chain) was found many times. The germline V and J ends were trimmed by 0 bases and 4 bases, with 7 bases remaining between them. Germline V gene sequence: CDR1 MNHEY, CDR2 SMNVEV (reference sequence). The CDR3 spans 14 residues. This record belongs to a study of T cells in Graves' hyperthyroidism and ophthalmopathy. Patients aged 18 to 65 had newly diagnosed hyperthyroidism lasting under 2 months. TCR beta CDR3 region amplification was performed from RNA transcripts. A first-round RT-PCR of the TCR CDR3 used the HTBI primer set. TCRdb recomputed calls from the multiplex PCR reads with MiXCR, one row per CDR3 protein. The sample includes more than 300,000 distinct CDR3 sequences, 17% seen only once; the top ten take around a third.

Sequenced: blood. The sequence derives from a woman younger than 45 with Graves' hyperthyroidism that later progressed to Graves' ophthalmopathy. The V and J genes are TRBV27 and TRBJ2-1; a weak D match, TRBD2 (5 bases). This CDR3 reads CASSLSGAYNEQFF. CDR3 nucleotide sequence: TGTGCCAGCAGTTTATCGGGAGCTTACAATGAGCAGTTCTTC.